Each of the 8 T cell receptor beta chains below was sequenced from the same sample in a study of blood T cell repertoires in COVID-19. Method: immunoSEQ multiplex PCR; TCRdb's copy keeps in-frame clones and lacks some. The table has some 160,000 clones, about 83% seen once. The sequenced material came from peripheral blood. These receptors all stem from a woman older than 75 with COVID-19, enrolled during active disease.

CDR3: CSVQPTGNTEAFF. CDR3 sequence (DNA): TGCAGCGTTCAACCCACTGGGAACACTGAAGCTTTCTTT. V and J are TRBV29-1 and TRBJ1-1; D not resolved. Trimming shortened V by 5 bases and J by 1 base, and 11 bases separated the two germline ends. Looked up from germline, CDR1 is SQVTM and CDR2 is ANQGSEA. CDR3 length equals 13 residues.

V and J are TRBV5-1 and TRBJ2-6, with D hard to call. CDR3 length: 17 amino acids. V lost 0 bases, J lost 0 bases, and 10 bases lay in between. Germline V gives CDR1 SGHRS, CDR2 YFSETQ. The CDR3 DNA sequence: TGCGCCAGCAGCTTGGGCAGGCTTAGCTCTGGGGCCAACGTCCTGACTTTC. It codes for CASSLGRLSSGANVLTF. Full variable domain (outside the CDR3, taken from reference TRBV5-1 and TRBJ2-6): KAGVTQTPRYLIKTRGQQVTLSCSPISGHRSVSWYQQTPGQGLQFLFEYFSETQRNKGNFPGRFSGRQFSNSRSEMNVSTLELGDSALYLCASSLGRLSSGANVLTFGAGSRLTVL.

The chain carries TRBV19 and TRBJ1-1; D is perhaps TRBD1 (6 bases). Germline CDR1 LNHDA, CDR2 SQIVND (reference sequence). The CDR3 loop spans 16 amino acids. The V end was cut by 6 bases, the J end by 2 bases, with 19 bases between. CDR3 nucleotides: TGTGCCAGTAGCTCAGTACAGGGATTACGCAACACTGAAGCTTTCTTT. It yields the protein CASSSVQGLRNTEAFF.

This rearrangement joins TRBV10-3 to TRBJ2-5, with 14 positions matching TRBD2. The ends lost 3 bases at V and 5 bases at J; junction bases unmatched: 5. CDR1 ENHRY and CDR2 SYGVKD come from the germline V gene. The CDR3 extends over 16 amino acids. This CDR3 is CAISDGLAGGWETQYF. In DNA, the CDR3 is TGTGCCATCAGTGATGGACTAGCGGGGGGATGGGAGACCCAGTACTTC.

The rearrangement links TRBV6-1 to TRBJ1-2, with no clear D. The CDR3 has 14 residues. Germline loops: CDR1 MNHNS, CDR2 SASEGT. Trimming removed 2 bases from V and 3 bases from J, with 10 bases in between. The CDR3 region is CASSEQLDYYGYTF. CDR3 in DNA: TGTGCCAGCAGTGAACAGCTAGACTACTATGGCTACACCTTC.

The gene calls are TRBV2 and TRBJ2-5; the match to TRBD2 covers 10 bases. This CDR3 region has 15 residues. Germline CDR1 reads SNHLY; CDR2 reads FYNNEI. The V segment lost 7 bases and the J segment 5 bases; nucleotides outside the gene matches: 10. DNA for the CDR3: TGTGCCAGCAAGAGCGGGAGGGCAGGTACGGAGACCCAGTACTTC. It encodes CASKSGRAGTETQYF.

CDR3: CASSLDRGRTDTQYF. For the CDR3, the DNA is TGTGCCAGCAGCTTGGACAGGGGGCGCACAGATACGCAGTATTTT. The gene calls are TRBV7-3 and TRBJ2-3, with 11 bases aligning to TRBD1. The CDR3 sequence is 15 residues long. The junction had 0 bases not matched to a gene; V was cut back by 3 bases and J by 1 base. Germline CDR1 SGHTA, CDR2 FQGTGA.

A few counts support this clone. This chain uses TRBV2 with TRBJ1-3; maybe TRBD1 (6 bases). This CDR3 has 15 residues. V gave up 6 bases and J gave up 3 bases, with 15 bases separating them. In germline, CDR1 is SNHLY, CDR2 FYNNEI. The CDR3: CASSLTRGVGNTIYF. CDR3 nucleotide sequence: TGTGCCAGCAGCCTAACCAGGGGAGTTGGAAACACCATATATTTT. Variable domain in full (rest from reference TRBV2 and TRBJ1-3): EPEVTQTPSHQVTQMGQEVILRCVPISNHLYFYWYRQILGQKVEFLVSFYNNEISEKSEIFDDQFSVERPDGSNFTLKIRSTKLEDSAMYFCASSLTRGVGNTIYFGEGSWLTVV.